This TCR beta chain is drawn from a study of T cell responses to AZD1222 COVID-19 vaccine. Regarding the study as a whole: Spike was spanned by vaccine-associated CD4 TCRs, which were dominant at 160-218 and 743-854.

Points on this clone: Its antigen is not known.

Germline CDR1 and CDR2: MNHEY and SVGAGI. Trimming shortened V by 9 bases and J by 5 bases, and 11 bases separated the two germline ends. The CDR3 sequence is 11 residues long. Produced via immunoSEQ multiplex PCR; TCRdb's table is partial and in-frame only. This table has about 120,000 clones, about 92% appearing once. The receptor's source is an adult who received the AZD1222 COVID-19 vaccine. The input for sequencing was peripheral blood, taken 28 days after the second AZD1222 dose. The V and J genes are TRBV6-5 and TRBJ2-7; D may be TRBD2 (6 bases). CDR3 amino acids: CASGIADEQYF. The CDR3 bases are TGTGCCAGTGGGATAGCGGACGAGCAGTACTTC.